These T cell receptor beta chains were read from a single sample in a study of T cells in narcolepsy. Assay used: immunoSEQ multiplex PCR; TCRdb lists only in-frame clones, some missing. This sample has over 40,000 clones; around 88% occur once, and the top ten carry roughly 1.2%. Sequencing was performed on CD45RA- memory CD4+ T cells from PBMCs. The source of these receptors is a human donor with narcolepsy. Each CDR3 is given with its conserved first and last residue. The D gene is left open where the match is weak. The size of a clone is reported for some rows only, either as once, few or many, or as a class for expanded clones.

d_call j_call clone_size v_call cdr3_aa cdr3_nt
- TRBJ2-5 - TRBV7-2 CASSFQGGQETQYF TGTGCCAGCAGCTTTCAGGGGGGGCAAGAGACCCAGTACTTC
- TRBJ1-4 - TRBV11-2 CASSLGRDRKLFF TGTGCCAGCAGCTTAGGCAGGGATCGGAAACTGTTTTTT
- TRBJ2-2 - TRBV5-1 CASRRDQRAGELFF TGCGCCAGCAGAAGAGACCAGCGGGCCGGGGAGCTGTTTTTT
- TRBJ1-5 - TRBV6-1 CASSSPRGNQPQHF TGTGCCAGCAGTTCCCCGCGGGGCAATCAGCCCCAGCATTTT
- TRBJ2-2 - TRBV28 CASSFRRTNTGELFF TGTGCCAGCAGTTTCCGACGGACGAACACCGGGGAGCTGTTTTTT
- TRBJ2-5 - TRBV30 CAGGGSETQYF TGTGCGGGGGGGGGCTCAGAGACCCAGTACTTC
- TRBJ2-3 once TRBV6-1 CASSEVGRGWDTQYF TGTGCCAGCAGTGAGGTGGGCCGGGGTTGGGATACGCAGTATTTT
TRBD1 TRBJ2-5 - TRBV6-5 CASSPGQQETQYF TGTGCCAGCAGTCCGGGACAGCAAGAGACCCAGTACTTC
- TRBJ1-1 - TRBV15 CATSRHTGMDTEAFF TGTGCCACCAGCAGACATACAGGGATGGACACTGAAGCTTTCTTT
- TRBJ1-2 - TRBV30 CAWSVGGYGYTF TGTGCCTGGAGTGTGGGAGGGTACGGCTACACCTTC
TRBD2 TRBJ2-6 once TRBV7-2 CASSLGAGGPPGANVLTF TGTGCCAGCAGCTTAGGTGCGGGGGGGCCGCCAGGGGCCAACGTCCTGACTTTC
- TRBJ2-7 - TRBV15 CATSRAPYEQYF TGTGCCACCAGCAGAGCACCCTACGAGCAGTACTTC
TRBD2 TRBJ2-1 - TRBV2 CASRALRTSDGWQFF TGTGCCAGCAGAGCACTTCGGACTAGTGATGGCTGGCAGTTCTTC
- TRBJ1-1 - TRBV29-1 CSVEDRIMNTEAFF TGCAGCGTTGAGGACAGAATCATGAACACTGAAGCTTTCTTT
- TRBJ2-7 - TRBV18 CASSPGYEQYF TGTGCCAGCTCACCAGGTTACGAGCAGTACTTC
TRBD2 TRBJ2-1 - TRBV11-3 CASSLAGGYNEQFF TGTGCCAGCAGCTTAGCGGGAGGTTACAATGAGCAGTTCTTC
- TRBJ2-5 once TRBV9 CASSVGGTPKETQYF TGTGCCAGCAGCGTAGGAGGGACTCCTAAAGAGACCCAGTACTTC
- TRBJ1-1 - TRBV11-1 CASSLGGNTEAFF TGTGCCAGCAGCTTAGGGGGAAACACTGAAGCTTTCTTT
- TRBJ2-5 - TRBV28 CASNRRQPAEAQYF TGTGCCAGCAATCGGCGCCAACCCGCTGAGGCCCAGTACTTC
- TRBJ2-5 few TRBV6-1 CASSEGRGRQETQYF TGTGCCAGCAGTGAAGGGCGGGGGCGCCAAGAGACCCAGTACTTC
- TRBJ1-4 - TRBV6-1 CAIAHPGSEKLFF TGTGCCATCGCCCATCCGGGGAGCGAAAAACTGTTTTTT
- TRBJ2-2 - TRBV7-3 CASSLLAGELFF TGTGCCAGCAGCCTACTAGCCGGGGAGCTGTTTTTT
- TRBJ1-6 - TRBV11-3 CASSSGGNSPLHF TGTGCCAGCAGCTCGGGGGGCAATTCACCCCTCCACTTT
TRBD2 TRBJ2-3 - TRBV4-3 CASSQERGGHTDTQYF TGCGCCAGCAGCCAAGAACGGGGGGGCCATACAGATACGCAGTATTTT
- TRBJ2-7 - TRBV6-6 CASSPGVGSSYEQYF TGTGCCAGCAGCCCCGGAGTGGGGAGCTCCTACGAGCAGTACTTC
- TRBJ2-1 - TRBV28 CASSSTFREQFF TGTGCCAGCAGTTCCACCTTTCGTGAGCAGTTCTTC
TRBD1 TRBJ2-2 - TRBV5-1 CASSLSTGGPGELFF TGCGCCAGCAGCTTATCTACAGGGGGCCCCGGGGAGCTGTTTTTT
- TRBJ2-7 - TRBV30 CAWKSGAYEQYF TGTGCCTGGAAGTCCGGGGCCTACGAGCAGTACTTC
TRBD1 TRBJ1-2 few TRBV6-6 CAGRQGAGYGYTF TGTGCCGGTCGACAGGGGGCGGGCTATGGCTACACCTTC
- TRBJ1-5 few TRBV6-1 CASSEAVGEGQPQHF TGTGCCAGCAGTGAAGCGGTAGGGGAAGGCCAGCCCCAGCATTTT
TRBD2 TRBJ2-1 - TRBV5-4 CASSGTSGSSPEQFF TGTGCCAGCAGTGGAACTAGCGGGAGTTCCCCTGAGCAGTTCTTC
- TRBJ1-1 - TRBV6-5 CASSYSRQTEAFF TGTGCCAGCAGTTACTCGAGACAGACTGAAGCTTTCTTT
TRBD1 TRBJ2-6 - TRBV30 CAWSQGGRGLLSGANVLTF TGTGCCTGGAGTCAAGGTGGCAGGGGGTTATTATCTGGGGCCAACGTCCTGACTTTC
- TRBJ1-1 - TRBV7-8 CASSLQRNTEAFF TGTGCCAGCAGCTTACAGAGGAACACTGAAGCTTTCTTT
- TRBJ2-2 - TRBV6-5 CASSSAGAPTTGELFF TGTGCCAGCAGTTCAGCAGGTGCCCCAACCACCGGGGAGCTGTTTTTT
- TRBJ1-2 - TRBV20-1 CSARYLRGYTF TGCAGTGCTAGATACCTGCGTGGCTACACCTTC
- TRBJ2-7 few TRBV10-2 CASTELNEQYF TGCGCCAGCACTGAGTTGAACGAGCAGTACTTC
- TRBJ2-3 - TRBV7-2 CASSLGNQGDTQYF TGTGCCAGCAGCTTAGGCAATCAGGGAGATACGCAGTATTTT
- TRBJ2-2 - TRBV19 CASNGGFEGHTGELFF TGTGCCAGTAATGGGGGATTCGAGGGGCACACCGGGGAGCTGTTTTTT
- TRBJ2-3 once TRBV6-1 CASSEGNPSTDTQYF TGTGCCAGCAGTGAGGGGAATCCTAGCACAGATACGCAGTATTTT
- TRBJ1-2 once TRBV6-5 CAGTPDGNYGYTF TGTGCCGGGACCCCGGACGGAAACTATGGCTACACCTTC
TRBD2 TRBJ2-7 - TRBV5-1 CAIPRLALREQYF TGCGCCATCCCCCGACTAGCTCTCCGCGAGCAGTACTTC
TRBD1 TRBJ1-1 - TRBV19 CASRTGVGASTEAFF TGTGCCAGTAGGACAGGGGTTGGTGCGTCCACTGAAGCTTTCTTT
TRBD1 TRBJ2-1 - TRBV29-1 CSVTGAKSYNEQFF TGCAGCGTCACAGGGGCTAAGTCCTACAATGAGCAGTTCTTC
TRBD1 TRBJ1-2 - TRBV7-2 CASSLPGGYGYTF TGTGCCAGCAGCTTACCAGGGGGCTATGGCTACACCTTC
TRBD1 TRBJ2-1 once TRBV5-1 CASSLLGVRTGRGTNNEQFF TGCGCCAGCAGCCTCCTAGGCGTTAGGACAGGCCGGGGTACGAACAATGAGCAGTTCTTC
- TRBJ1-6 few TRBV7-7 CASSSSENSPLHF TGTGCTAGCAGCTCTAGCGAAAATTCACCCCTCCACTTT
TRBD1 TRBJ1-2 once TRBV6-1 CASSDTATGGFYGYTF TGTGCCAGCAGTGATACGGCGACAGGGGGCTTCTATGGCTACACCTTC
- TRBJ1-2 - TRBV30 CAWSVGGAGEGYGYTF TGTGCCTGGAGTGTAGGTGGGGCCGGGGAGGGCTATGGCTACACCTTC
- TRBJ2-7 once TRBV6-1 CASSDSSVGATEQYF TGTGCCAGCAGTGATTCGTCAGTGGGGGCCACCGAGCAGTACTTC
- TRBJ1-1 once TRBV28 CASSSQGLGNTEAFF TGTGCCAGCAGTTCCCAGGGGCTGGGGAACACTGAAGCTTTCTTT
TRBD2 TRBJ2-3 - TRBV9 CASSVVVVGLAGEGDTQYF TGTGCCAGCAGCGTAGTAGTGGTGGGACTAGCGGGGGAGGGAGATACGCAGTATTTT
- TRBJ1-3 - TRBV19 CASKQDGGNTIYF TGTGCCAGTAAACAGGACGGGGGAAACACCATATATTTT
- TRBJ1-3 - TRBV10-2 CASKDEPGNTIYF TGCGCCAGCAAAGACGAACCTGGAAACACCATATATTTT
- TRBJ2-5 once TRBV4-1 CASSRLESETQYF TGCGCCAGCAGCCGTCTAGAGTCGGAGACCCAGTACTTC